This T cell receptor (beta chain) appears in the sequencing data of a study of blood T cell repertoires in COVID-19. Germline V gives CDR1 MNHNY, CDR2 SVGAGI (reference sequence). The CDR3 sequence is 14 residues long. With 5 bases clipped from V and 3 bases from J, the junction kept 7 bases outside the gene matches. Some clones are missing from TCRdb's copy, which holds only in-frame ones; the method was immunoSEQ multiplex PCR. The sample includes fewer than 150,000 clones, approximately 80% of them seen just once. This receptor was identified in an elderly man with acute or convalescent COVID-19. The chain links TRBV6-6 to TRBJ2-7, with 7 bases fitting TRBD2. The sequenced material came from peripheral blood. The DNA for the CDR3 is TGTGCCAGCAGTCAAGGGTGGGGGGGCTACGAGCAGTACTTC. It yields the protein CASSQGWGGYEQYF.